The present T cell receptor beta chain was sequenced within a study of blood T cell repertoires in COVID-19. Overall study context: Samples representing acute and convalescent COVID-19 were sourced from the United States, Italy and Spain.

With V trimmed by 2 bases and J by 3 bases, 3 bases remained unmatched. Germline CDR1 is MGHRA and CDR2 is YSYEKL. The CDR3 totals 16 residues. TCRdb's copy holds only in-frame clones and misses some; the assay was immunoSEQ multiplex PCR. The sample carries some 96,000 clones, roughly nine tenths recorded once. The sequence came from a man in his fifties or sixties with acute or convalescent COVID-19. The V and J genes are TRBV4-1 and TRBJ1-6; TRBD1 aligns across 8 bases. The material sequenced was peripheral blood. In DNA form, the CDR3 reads TGCGCCAGCAGCCAATTGGGACAGGTCTATAATTCACCCCTCCACTTT. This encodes CASSQLGQVYNSPLHF.